The 18 T cell receptor beta chains below all came from one sample that was sequenced in a study of T cell responses to AZD1222 COVID-19 vaccine. The method was immunoSEQ multiplex PCR; TCRdb's version includes in-frame clones alone and lacks a portion of them. The data contain about 270,000 clones, around 93% of them singletons. This specimen was peripheral blood, taken 28 days after the second AZD1222 dose. The receptor set was obtained from an adult who received the AZD1222 COVID-19 vaccine.

The gene calls are TRBV28 and TRBJ1-6, with 7 bases lining up with TRBD1. The CDR3 length is 15 residues. The V gene end was trimmed by 6 bases and the J gene end by 10 bases; junction bases not matched to a gene: 12. In germline, CDR1 is MDHEN, CDR2 SYDVKM. In DNA form, the CDR3 reads TGTGCCAGCAGCTTGCACACAGGGGTTCGCTCACCCCTCCACTTT. Its translation: CASSLHTGVRSPLHF.

The gene calls are TRBV2 and TRBJ2-1; the match to TRBD2 covers 8 bases. This CDR3 spans 14 amino acids. The V segment lost 8 bases and the J segment 0 bases; nucleotides outside the gene matches: 3. CDR1 is SNHLY and CDR2 is FYNNEI in the germline V gene. CDR3 in DNA: TGTGCCAGCCGGAGCGGGAGCTCCTACAATGAGCAGTTCTTC. Amino acid sequence: CASRSGSSYNEQFF. Using reference TRBV2 and TRBJ2-1 for the parts outside the CDR3, the full variable domain is EPEVTQTPSHQVTQMGQEVILRCVPISNHLYFYWYRQILGQKVEFLVSFYNNEISEKSEIFDDQFSVERPDGSNFTLKIRSTKLEDSAMYFCASRSGSSYNEQFFGPGTRLTVL.

The chain is built from TRBV10-3 and TRBJ1-1; weak D call: TRBD1 (5 bases). V lost 1 base and J lost 4, with 22 bases in between. Germline lookup yields CDR1 ENHRY and CDR2 SYGVKD. The CDR3 sequence is 18 residues long. As DNA, the CDR3 is TGTGCCATCAGTGAGTTACTGGGACGTATTGGGAAGGGCACTGAAGCTTTCTTT. The encoded protein is CAISELLGRIGKGTEAFF.

The chain recombines TRBV20-1 with TRBJ1-1; D is undetermined. V lost 1 base and J lost 3, with 3 bases in between. In germline, CDR1 is DFQATT, CDR2 SNEGSKA (reference sequence). This CDR3 contains 11 residues. CDR3 region: CSARGHTEAFF. CDR3 coding DNA: TGCAGTGCTAGAGGGCACACTGAAGCTTTCTTT.

The chain couples TRBV20-1 to TRBJ2-1, with TRBD2 identical over 8 bases. CDR3 length: 14 amino acids. Germline V gene sequence: CDR1 DFQATT, CDR2 SNEGSKA (reference sequence). The V gene end was trimmed by 3 bases and the J gene end by 7 bases; junction bases not matched to a gene: 8. The CDR3 sequence: CSASPSLAENEQFF. DNA of the CDR3: TGCAGTGCTAGTCCGTCACTAGCGGAAAATGAGCAGTTCTTC.

The chain carries TRBV2 and TRBJ1-2; TRBD1 is a possible D gene (5 bases). CDR3 length: 13 amino acids. Germline CDR1 SNHLY, CDR2 FYNNEI. Trimming left V 7 bases short and J 4 bases short, with 13 bases between. The CDR3 loop is CASTEQRGYGYTF. The DNA for the CDR3 is TGTGCCAGCACCGAACAAAGGGGCTATGGCTACACCTTC. The full variable domain, its missing parts supplied by reference TRBV2 and TRBJ1-2, is EPEVTQTPSHQVTQMGQEVILRCVPISNHLYFYWYRQILGQKVEFLVSFYNNEISEKSEIFDDQFSVERPDGSNFTLKIRSTKLEDSAMYFCASTEQRGYGYTFGSGTRLTVV.

V and J are TRBV13 and TRBJ2-5, with D perhaps given as TRBD1 or TRBD2 (6 bases each). The CDR3 has 14 residues. The V gene lost 5 bases and the J gene lost 2 bases, with 12 bases spanning the gap. CDR1 PRHDT and CDR2 FYEKMQ come from the germline V gene (reference sequence). CDR3 sequence (DNA): TGTGCCAGCAGCCTACAGGGAGGACAAGAGACCCAGTACTTC. Protein product: CASSLQGGQETQYF.

CDR3 sequence reads: CASSFRREQYF. The CDR3, as DNA: TGTGCCAGCAGTTTTAGGCGGGAGCAGTACTTC. The gene calls are TRBV27 and TRBJ2-7; D uncertain. V was shortened by 3 bases and J by 7 bases, with 7 bases between the two germline ends. In germline, CDR1 is MNHEY, CDR2 SMNVEV (reference sequence). The CDR3 loop spans 11 amino acids.

There are a few counts of this clone. The chain joins TRBV28 to TRBJ1-2; the D gene is possibly TRBD1 (5 bases). The CDR3 totals 14 residues. The germline gives CDR1 MDHEN, CDR2 SYDVKM. V was trimmed by 8 bases and J by 4 bases, leaving 17 bases between them. CDR3 amino acids: CASERREGIYGYTF. The CDR3 nucleotides are TGTGCCAGCGAGAGAAGGGAGGGGATCTATGGCTACACCTTC.

A single count supports this clone. The chain combines TRBV19 with TRBJ2-7, with TRBD1 identical over 8 bases. This CDR3 comprises 15 residues. The germline CDR1 and CDR2 sequences are LNHDA and SQIVND (reference sequence). J was trimmed by 2 bases and V by 5 bases; bases with no gene match: 8. CDR3 coding DNA: TGTGCCAGTAGTTTAACAGGGGGGAGGACCTACGAGCAGTACTTC. Protein sequence: CASSLTGGRTYEQYF.

The chain has TRBV7-8 and TRBJ2-4; 8 nucleotides match TRBD2. The CDR3 is 16 residues long. CDR1 is SGHVS, CDR2 FQNEAQ, per germline. V lost 0 bases and J lost 6; bases outside the gene matches: 7. CDR3 in DNA: TGTGCCAGCAGCTTAGCATCGGGGGGGCCTGGAAACATTCAGTACTTC. Translated, it gives CASSLASGGPGNIQYF.

This clone has just one count. The chain links TRBV6-1 to TRBJ1-5; TRBD1 might be the D (6 bases). The CDR3 has 16 amino acids. Looked up from germline, CDR1 is MNHNS and CDR2 is SASEGT. V lost 4 bases and J lost 11, with 24 bases in between. The CDR3 region is CASSGRTAISPGAQHF. CDR3 in DNA: TGTGCCAGCAGTGGACGGACAGCCATCAGCCCCGGGGCCCAGCATTTT.

This clone was detected once. This rearrangement joins TRBV5-1 to TRBJ1-1, with TRBD1 matching 8 bases. Germline trimming cut 3 bases from V and 0 bases from J; bases unmatched to any gene: 1. CDR3 length: 14 amino acids. Germline assignment: CDR1 SGHRS and CDR2 YFSETQ. CDR3 nucleotide sequence: TGCGCCAGCAGCTGGACAGGGATGAACACTGAAGCTTTCTTT. This encodes CASSWTGMNTEAFF.

This chain uses TRBV7-9 with TRBJ1-3, with TRBD1 identical over 9 bases. Looked up from germline, CDR1 is SEHNR and CDR2 is FQNEAQ (reference sequence). The V and J ends lost 4 bases and 4 bases, in that order; junction bases with no gene match: 8. The CDR3 is 16 amino acids. DNA of the CDR3: TGTGCCAGCAGCTCTACCGACAGGGGGGTCGGAAACACCATATATTTT. This translates into CASSSTDRGVGNTIYF.

The J gene is TRBJ1-1, the V gene TRBV18, with D perhaps TRBD1 (5 bases). Germline V gene lookup returns CDR1 KGHSH and CDR2 LQKENI. The CDR3 consists of 11 residues. Trimming stripped 6 bases from V and 8 bases from J, with 10 bases between. The CDR3 region has the DNA TGTGCCAGCTCCCCCGGGGCGGAAGCTTTCTTT. The encoded protein is CASSPGAEAFF.

The chain recombines TRBV19 with TRBJ1-5; D is undetermined. Germline-derived CDR1 and CDR2 are LNHDA and SQIVND (reference sequence). This CDR3 has 16 residues. With 3 bases removed from V and 1 base from J, the gap between germline ends came to 13 bases. The CDR3 DNA sequence: TGTGCCAGTAGTATTAGTTTAGGAGGCAGCAATCAGCCCCAGCATTTT. Amino acids: CASSISLGGSNQPQHF.

This sequence joins TRBV7-8 and TRBJ2-4; tentatively, D is TRBD2 (6 bases). CDR1 is SGHVS and CDR2 is FQNEAQ in the germline V gene. This CDR3 region has 16 residues. V was clipped by 1 base and J by 2 bases, with 12 bases between them. The CDR3 coding sequence is TGTGCCAGCAGCTTAGTAAGACGGGAGTCCAAAAACATTCAGTACTTC. Encoded protein: CASSLVRRESKNIQYF.

The DNA for the CDR3 is TGCAGCGTTGAAGGCGGGGGGAAGGACACTGAAGCTTTCTTT. This encodes CSVEGGGKDTEAFF. The rearrangement uses TRBV29-1 and TRBJ1-1, with D possibly matching TRBD1 (5 bases). Trimming took off 1 base at V and 3 bases at J, with 12 bases between the two ends. Germline CDR1 is SQVTM and CDR2 is ANQGSEA. The CDR3 runs 14 residues.